The T cell receptor beta chain under discussion was sequenced for a study of identical twins. There were only healthy Caucasians among the donors. Study outcomes and limitations: Cross-sectional statistical analysis was relied on for the conclusions, without the same donors being followed.

CDR3 length: 15 residues. Germline V gene lookup returns CDR1 SGHVS and CDR2 FQNEAQ. V was shortened by 0 bases and J by 4 bases, with 10 bases between the two germline ends. This clonotype was seen at least ten times. As yet, its antigen is unknown. The authors used template switching to add a universal primer site and gave cDNA unique molecular identifiers. TCRdb re-derived calls from the 5' RACE reads in MiXCR, one entry per CDR3 protein. The sample shows about 250,000 distinct CDR3 sequences, about 8% of them seen only once. The same data also contributed to another study, on yellow fever vaccine responses in identical twins.

Sequencing input: CD8+ T cells sorted from blood. V and J are TRBV7-8 and TRBJ1-5, with D possibly matching TRBD1 (5 bases). The receptor comes from a woman younger than 35 in good health. The DNA of the CDR3 is TGTGCCAGCAGCTTAGCGCAGGGACCGAATCAGCCCCAGCATTTT. It is translated as CASSLAQGPNQPQHF.